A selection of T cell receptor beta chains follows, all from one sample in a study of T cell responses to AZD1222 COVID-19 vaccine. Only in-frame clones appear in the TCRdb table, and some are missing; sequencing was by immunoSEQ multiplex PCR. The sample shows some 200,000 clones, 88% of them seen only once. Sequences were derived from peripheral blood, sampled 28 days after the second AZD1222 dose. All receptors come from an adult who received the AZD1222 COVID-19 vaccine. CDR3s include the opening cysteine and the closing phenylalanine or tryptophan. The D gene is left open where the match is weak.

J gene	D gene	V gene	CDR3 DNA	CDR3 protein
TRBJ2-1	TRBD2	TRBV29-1	TGCAGCGTCGGGGGACCGGGGGGGATCTACAATGAGCAGTTCTTC	CSVGGPGGIYNEQFF
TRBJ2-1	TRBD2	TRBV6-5	TGTGCCAGCAGTTCGGGACTAGCGGGAGGAATTTATGAGCAGTTCTTC	CASSSGLAGGIYEQFF
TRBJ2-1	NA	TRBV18	TGTGCCAGCTCACCCTGGTCCTACAATGAGCAGTTCTTC	CASSPWSYNEQFF
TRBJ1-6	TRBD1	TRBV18	TGTGCCAGCTCACCACCGTGGGACAGCTCCTATAATTCACCCCTCCACTTT	CASSPPWDSSYNSPLHF
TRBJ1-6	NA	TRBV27	TGTGCCAGCAGTTTTGACAGGCGAAGAGGATCACCCCTCCACTTT	CASSFDRRRGSPLHF
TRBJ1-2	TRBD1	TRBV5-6	TGTGCCAGCAGCCGTCCGGGACAGGGTTTTGGGGGCTACACCTTC	CASSRPGQGFGGYTF
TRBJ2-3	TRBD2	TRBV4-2	TGTGCCAGCACACAAAGCGGGAGGGAAACAGATACGCAGTATTTT	CASTQSGRETDTQYF
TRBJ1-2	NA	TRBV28	TGTGCCAGCAGTCTCATCGGTGGGTCGGCCTATGGCTACACCTTC	CASSLIGGSAYGYTF
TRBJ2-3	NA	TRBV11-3	TGTGCCAGCAGCTCGGGGGGCGCGGGGCCGGGGGATACGCAGTATTTT	CASSSGGAGPGDTQYF
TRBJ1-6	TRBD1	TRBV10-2	TGCGCCAGCATGAAGGGGGCTGAGATGGCCCTCCACTTT	CASMKGAEMALHF
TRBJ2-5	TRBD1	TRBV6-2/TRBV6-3	TGTGCCAGCAGTGTGACAGGGAATGCGGAGACCCAGTACTTC	CASSVTGNAETQYF
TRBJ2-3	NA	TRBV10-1	TGCGCAGATGCCGGGAGTACAGATACGCAGTATTTT	CADAGSTDTQYF
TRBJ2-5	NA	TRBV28	TGTGCCAGCAGTTCCCAGTCGGTCCAAGAGACCCAGTACTTC	CASSSQSVQETQYF
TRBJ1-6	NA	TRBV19	TGTGCCAGTAGAGACTGGGCGGGGAATTCACCCCTCCACTTT	CASRDWAGNSPLHF
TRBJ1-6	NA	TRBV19	TGTGCCAGTAGTCCTTCGAGTGGGTCCGGCTCCTATAATTCACCCCTCCACTTT	CASSPSSGSGSYNSPLHF
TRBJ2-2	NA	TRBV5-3	TGTGCCAGAAGCTTGGAGTCCAGGCAGCAGGGCGCGAACACCGGGGAGCTGTTTTTT	CARSLESRQQGANTGELFF
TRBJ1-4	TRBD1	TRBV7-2	TGTGCCAGCAGCCTCGGACAGGGCCCAACTAATGAAAAACTGTTTTTT	CASSLGQGPTNEKLFF
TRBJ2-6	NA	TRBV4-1	TGCGCCAGCAGCCAAGATATATCTGGGGCCAACGTCCTGACTTTC	CASSQDISGANVLTF
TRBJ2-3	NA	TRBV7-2	TGTGCCAGCAGCCCCGGAACAGCAGATACGCAGTATTTT	CASSPGTADTQYF
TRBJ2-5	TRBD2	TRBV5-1	TGCGCCAGCAGCAAAACCGGGACTAGCGGGAGTTGGGAGACCCAGTACTTC	CASSKTGTSGSWETQYF
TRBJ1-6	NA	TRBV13	TGTGCCAGCAGCCCGGGGACCGCACCCCTCCACTTT	CASSPGTAPLHF
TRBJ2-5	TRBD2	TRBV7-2	TGTGCCAGCAGCTTAGCGGCGTCTAGCGGACAAGAGACCCAGTACTTC	CASSLAASSGQETQYF
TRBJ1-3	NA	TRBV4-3	TGCGCCAGCAGCCCAGACGGCCTCTCTGGAAACACCATATATTTT	CASSPDGLSGNTIYF
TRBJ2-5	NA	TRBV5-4	TGTGCCAGCAGCCCGAGGCAGGGGGGTTTGGAGACCCAGTACTTC	CASSPRQGGLETQYF
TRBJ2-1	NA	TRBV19	TGTGCCAGTAACCAAGAGGGGGACAATGAGCAGTTCTTC	CASNQEGDNEQFF
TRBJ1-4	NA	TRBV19	TGTGCCAGTAGTATCAGTCAGGTTCCAGGAGAAAAACTGTTTTTT	CASSISQVPGEKLFF
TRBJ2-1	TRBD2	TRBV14	TGTGCCAGCAGCCCCGGACTAGCGGGAGTGAATGAGCAGTTCTTC	CASSPGLAGVNEQFF
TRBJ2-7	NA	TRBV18	TGTGCCAGCTCACCACAAACTCAAAACTACGAGCAGTACTTC	CASSPQTQNYEQYF
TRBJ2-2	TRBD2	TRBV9	TGTGCCAGCAGGACTAGCGGGATCACCGGGGAGCTGTTTTTT	CASRTSGITGELFF
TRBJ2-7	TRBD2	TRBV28	TGTGCCAGCAAAGCGGGAGGACCCTACGAGCAGTACTTC	CASKAGGPYEQYF
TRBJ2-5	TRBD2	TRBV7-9	TGTGCCAGCAGCTTAGGAGCGGGAGGGGAAGAGACCCAGTACTTC	CASSLGAGGEETQYF
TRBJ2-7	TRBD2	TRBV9	TGTGCCAGCAGCGTGGGGACTAGCGCTCTCTACGAGCAGTACTTC	CASSVGTSALYEQYF
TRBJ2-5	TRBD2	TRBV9	TGTGCCAGCAGCGTAGGACTAGCGGGAGAAGAGACCCAGTACTTC	CASSVGLAGEETQYF
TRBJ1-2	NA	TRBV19	TGTGCCAGTAGTAGAAGCACTAACTATGGCTACACCTTC	CASSRSTNYGYTF
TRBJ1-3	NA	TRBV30	TGTGCCGGAAGGAGGGACTCTGGAAACACCATATATTTT	CAGRRDSGNTIYF
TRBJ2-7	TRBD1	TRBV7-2	TGTGCCAGCAGCCCGGACAGGCACTCCTACGAGCAGTACTTC	CASSPDRHSYEQYF
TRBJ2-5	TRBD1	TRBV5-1	TGCGCCAGCAGCCCGGACAGGGCCTGGGAGACCCAGTACTTC	CASSPDRAWETQYF
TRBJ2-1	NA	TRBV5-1	TGCGCCAGCAGCTTGGGACTTAGGGGGAGGGCCGGTGAGCAGTTCTTC	CASSLGLRGRAGEQFF
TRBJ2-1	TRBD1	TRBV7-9	TGTGCCAGCAGCCGAGGGGACAGGTATTACAATGAGCAGTTCTTC	CASSRGDRYYNEQFF
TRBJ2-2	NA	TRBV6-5	TGTGCCAGCAGCCCCTTACTAGCATTCGGGGAGCTGTTTTTT	CASSPLLAFGELFF
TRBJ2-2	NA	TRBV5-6	TGTGCCAGCAGCTTGGGAACTGGCGGGGAGCTGTTTTTT	CASSLGTGGELFF
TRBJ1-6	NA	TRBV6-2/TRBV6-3	TGTGCCAGCAGTTACCTGAGTTCACCCCTCCACTTT	CASSYLSSPLHF
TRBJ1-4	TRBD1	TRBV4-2	TGTGCCAGCAGCGAACCGGGACAGGGAAATGAAAAACTGTTTTTT	CASSEPGQGNEKLFF
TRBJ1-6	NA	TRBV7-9	TGTGCCAGCAATCAAGGGCAGGGACCCCTCCACTTT	CASNQGQGPLHF